One sample yielded the 18 T cell receptor beta chains listed below, sequenced in a study of T-cell reconstitution after alpha-beta-depleted transplantation in children. Unique molecular identifiers were built into the TCRbeta library. TCRdb re-called the PCR reads with MiXCR, one entry per CDR3 protein. The table includes some 600,000 distinct CDR3 sequences, 16% detected once. This sample comprised PBMCs from the stem cell graft donor, obtained from the stem cell graft. The receptor set was obtained from a human donor who donated a stem cell graft to a child with acute myeloid leukemia.

This clonotype was counted at least ten times. The chain links TRBV24-1 to TRBJ2-7; D uncertain. This CDR3 comprises 13 residues. The germline gives CDR1 KGHDR, CDR2 SFDVKD. The germline V and J ends were trimmed by 4 bases and 3 bases, with 9 bases remaining between them. DNA of the CDR3: TGTGCCACCAGTGACAGCTCAAACTACGAGCAGTACTTC. This translates into CATSDSSNYEQYF.

In this sample, this clonotype turned up many times. This rearrangement joins TRBV5-6 to TRBJ2-7; 8 bases are a match to TRBD1. The V gene end was trimmed by 5 bases and the J gene end by 2 bases; junction bases not matched to a gene: 9. The germline gives CDR1 SGHDT, CDR2 YYEEEE. The CDR3 runs to 15 residues. The DNA for the CDR3 is TGTGCCAGCAGTATCGGACAGGGAAACCCCTACGAGCAGTACTTC. The encoded protein is CASSIGQGNPYEQYF.

This clonotype was picked up many times. The chain uses TRBV20-1 and TRBJ1-5, with D uncertain. There are 17 residues in the CDR3. Trimming cost V 6 bases and J 3 bases, with 24 bases left between them. The germline V gene has CDR1 DFQATT and CDR2 SNEGSKA (reference sequence). CDR3 DNA sequence: TGCAGTGCAGCCCCTTTCAATGTTGAGATTATCAATCAGCCCCAGCATTTT. Protein sequence: CSAAPFNVEIINQPQHF.

The J gene is TRBJ1-3, the V gene TRBV12-3 or TRBV12-4; D is undetermined. The CDR3 runs to 15 residues. The V and J ends lost 1 base and 0 bases respectively, with 7 bases between them. DNA of the CDR3: TGTGCCAGCAGTTTAGGGGGAGTCTCTGGAAACACCATATATTTT. It is translated as CASSLGGVSGNTIYF.

Only a few counts were recorded for this clonotype. The chain has TRBV7-2 and TRBJ1-2; possible D gene TRBD1, 6 bases. V shed 7 bases and J shed 3 bases, with 18 bases lying between them. The CDR3 runs to 15 residues. Germline-derived CDR1 and CDR2 are SGHTA and FQGNSA. The CDR3 spells CASISGAEGDYGYTF. CDR3 DNA: TGTGCCAGCATCTCCGGGGCGGAGGGGGACTATGGCTACACCTTC.

Many counts were recorded for this clonotype. The chain employs TRBV12-3 or TRBV12-4 and TRBJ2-2; tentative D call: TRBD2 (5 bases). The V gene lost 4 bases and the J gene lost 3 bases, with 12 bases spanning the gap. The CDR3 covers 15 residues. The CDR3 sequence: CASSSRGRDTGELFF. The CDR3 coding sequence is TGTGCCAGCAGTTCCCGGGGAAGGGACACCGGGGAGCTGTTTTTT.

This clonotype was picked up many times. The chain is built from TRBV20-1 and TRBJ2-1; 9 nucleotides align to TRBD2. V gave up 7 bases and J gave up 4 bases; unmatched junction bases: 8. This CDR3 contains 14 residues. CDR1 is DFQATT and CDR2 is SNEGSKA in the germline V gene (reference sequence). The chain's CDR3 is CSVTSGGQYNEQFF. The CDR3 DNA sequence: TGCAGTGTCACGAGCGGGGGGCAATACAATGAGCAGTTCTTC.

This clonotype was seen only a few times. This chain joins TRBV20-1 and TRBJ2-3, with 7 bases matching TRBD2. CDR3 length: 16 residues. Germline loops: CDR1 DFQATT, CDR2 SNEGSKA (reference sequence). V lost 6 bases to trimming and J lost 5 bases; unmatched junction nucleotides: 17. The CDR3 nucleotides are TGCAGTGCACTTACTTTGTGGGGCCGGGGGGAAGATACGCAGTATTTT. It specifies CSALTLWGRGEDTQYF.

This clonotype has only a few counts. The rearrangement joins TRBV6-2 or TRBV6-3 to TRBJ2-3; a weak D match, TRBD2 (6 bases). This CDR3 has 14 amino acids. The germline V gene encodes CDR1 MNHEY and CDR2 SVGEGT. Trimming shortened V by 4 bases and J by 3 bases, and 11 bases separated the two germline ends. In DNA, the CDR3 is TGTGCCAGCAGTTCCCGACTAGGTACAGATACGCAGTATTTT. This translates into CASSSRLGTDTQYF.

Remarks on this clonotype: A much larger clone differs by one base, so this may be a read error. This chain uses TRBV20-1 with TRBJ2-7, with 9 bases that match TRBD2. Looked up from germline, CDR1 is DFQATT and CDR2 is SNEGSKA (reference sequence). Unmatched junction bases numbered 14, after V lost 7 bases and J lost 4 bases. The CDR3 is 15 amino acids. In nucleotides, the CDR3 is TGCAGTGTCACGGGACTAGCTTTACATTCTTACGAGCAGTACTTC. Its translation is CSVTGLALHSYEQYF.

This clonotype was recorded a few times. This chain uses TRBV13 with TRBJ2-7; possibly TRBD1 or TRBD2 for D (6 bases each). This CDR3 contains 16 residues. V gave up 5 bases and J gave up 2 bases, with 19 bases separating them. Germline assignment: CDR1 PRHDT and CDR2 FYEKMQ (reference sequence). CDR3 bases: TGTGCCAGCAGCCCAGAGGGGGGTAAGCTAGCCTACGAGCAGTACTTC. Amino acid sequence: CASSPEGGKLAYEQYF.

This clonotype showed up just a few times. The J gene is TRBJ2-1, the V gene TRBV20-1, with 7 bases matching TRBD1. Per germline, CDR1 DFQATT and CDR2 SNEGSKA (reference sequence). J gave up 6 bases and V 0 bases, and 11 bases lay outside the gene matches. The CDR3 runs to 16 residues. The chain's CDR3 is CSARDFRQGAVNEQFF. In DNA form, the CDR3 reads TGCAGTGCTAGAGATTTCAGACAGGGCGCTGTCAATGAGCAGTTCTTC.

This clonotype was seen at least ten times. The chain uses TRBV24-1 and TRBJ2-1, with 10 bases aligning to TRBD1. Germline trimming cut 1 base from V and 9 bases from J; bases unmatched to any gene: 5. Germline V CDR1 and CDR2: KGHDR, SFDVKD. CDR3 length: 15 residues. CDR3: CATSDLRDRGTEQFF. The CDR3 DNA follows: TGTGCCACCAGTGATTTACGGGACAGGGGCACTGAGCAGTTCTTC.

There are many counts of this clonotype. The chain joins TRBV4-3 to TRBJ2-1; tentatively, D is TRBD1 or TRBD2 (5 bases each). The CDR3 has 13 amino acids. Trimming stripped 1 base from V and 8 bases from J, with 9 bases between. In germline, CDR1 is LGHNA, CDR2 YSLEER. The CDR3 coding sequence is TGCGCCAGCAGCCAAGTTCGGGGCGATGAGCAGTTCTTC. Encoded protein: CASSQVRGDEQFF.

In its sample, this clonotype was seen many times. The CDR3: CASSISGGNQETQYF. The CDR3 bases are TGTGCCAGCAGCATAAGCGGGGGGAACCAAGAGACCCAGTACTTC. The chain uses TRBV9 and TRBJ2-5, with 9 bases that match TRBD2. J was trimmed by 0 bases and V by 4 bases; bases with no gene match: 4. Germline assignment: CDR1 SGDLS and CDR2 YYNGEE. The CDR3 is 15 amino acids.

With respect to this clonotype: Given a much more abundant clone one base away, this may be a read error. This rearrangement joins TRBV20-1 to TRBJ2-3, with a weak D call TRBD2 (6 bases). The germline CDR1 and CDR2 sequences are DFQATT and SNEGSKA (reference sequence). The CDR3 spans 16 residues. The CDR3 DNA is TGCAGTGCTAGAGATCTAGGAGGGGACGGCACAGATACGGAGTATTTT. Residues: CSARDLGGDGTDTEYF.

The CDR3 spells CATSREDSREQFF. The CDR3 DNA reads as TGTGCCACCAGCAGAGAGGATAGCAGAGAGCAGTTCTTC. The rearrangement joins TRBV15 to TRBJ2-1; no reliable D call. Germline values: CDR1 LNHNV, CDR2 YYDKDF (reference sequence). Trimming shortened V by 0 bases and J by 10 bases, and 10 bases separated the two germline ends. CDR3 size: 13 residues.

In its sample, this clonotype was seen a few times. This rearrangement joins TRBV9 to TRBJ2-7; TRBD1 might be the D (5 bases). Trimming removed 2 bases at V and 12 bases at J, with 18 bases between. The CDR3 contains 13 residues. The germline V gene encodes CDR1 SGDLS and CDR2 YYNGEE. This chain's CDR3 is CASSVGVGRPPYF. The DNA for the CDR3 is TGTGCCAGCAGCGTCGGAGTGGGGCGGCCACCGTACTTC.